This T cell receptor (beta chain) was identified during a study of post-analysis software for immune sequencing data. About the research overall: The study covered relapsing-remitting, secondary progressive and progressive-relapsing courses of multiple sclerosis. Study conclusions and caveats: When the samples were clustered directly with F measure, those that had been prepared in the same batch showed strong co-clustering. In patients, TRBV5-6, TRBV5-1 and TRBV20-1 belonged to five or six TRBV segments found more frequently than in controls. Multiple sclerosis patients showed significantly lower normalized Chao1 diversity than controls did.

This clonotype was seen ten or more times. What it binds is unknown. The CDR3 consists of 14 residues. In germline, CDR1 is SGHRS, CDR2 YFSETQ. The germline V and J ends were trimmed by 4 bases and 3 bases, with 13 bases remaining between them. Presence of unique molecular identifiers characterized the TCR beta cDNA libraries. A population of about 0.9 to 10 million T cells gave rise to roughly 490,000 cDNA molecules. TCRdb itself ran the PCR reads through MiXCR, one entry per CDR3 protein. The sample has around 180,000 distinct CDR3 sequences, 30% seen once. The sequencing input was blood. The receptor's source is a girl between 10 and 17 years old with multiple sclerosis. The chain is built from TRBV5-1 and TRBJ2-5; tentatively, D is TRBD1 or TRBD2 (5 bases each). The CDR3 loop reads CASSLGPLKETQYF. As DNA, the CDR3 is TGCGCCAGCAGCCTGGGACCACTTAAAGAGACCCAGTACTTC.